This T cell receptor (beta chain) was observed in a study of post-analysis software for immune sequencing data. Germline values: CDR1 MNHEY, CDR2 SMNVEV (reference sequence). The CDR3 runs to 16 residues. Unmatched junction bases numbered 9, after V lost 6 bases and J lost 2 bases. Of note for this clonotype: The antigen remains unidentified.

Prepared libraries of TCR beta cDNA carried unique molecular identifiers. TCRdb used MiXCR to reprocess the PCR reads, holding one entry per CDR3 protein. The top ten hold roughly 4.5% of the sample, which has 750,000 to 950,000 distinct CDR3 sequences, about 45% seen once. Notes on the study in general: Among four to six TRBV segments more frequent in patients than controls were TRBV5-6, TRBV5-1 and TRBV20-1.

The receptor was isolated from a girl between 5 and 17 years old with multiple sclerosis. The sample was blood. The chain joins TRBV27 to TRBJ1-5; TRBD1 agrees at 8 bases. The CDR3 sequence is CASRADREGRNQPQHF. DNA of the CDR3: TGTGCCAGCAGAGCGGACAGGGAGGGTCGCAATCAGCCCCAGCATTTT.